Included here is one TCR beta chain sequence, with context. Repertoires were generated with immunoSEQ multiplex PCR, while TCRdb's copy carries only in-frame clones and drops some. The repertoire holds roughly 140,000 clones, with about four fifths as singletons. The data stem from a study of blood T cell repertoires in COVID-19. The sequenced sample consisted of peripheral blood. The TCR comes from a human donor with acute or convalescent COVID-19. The donor label of this sample is uncertain.

The CDR3 DNA is TGCGCCAGCAGCCAAGATGACACCTCTACTCGTGCCCGGGGGGAGCAGTACTTC. This encodes CASSQDDTSTRARGEQYF. V and J are TRBV4-1 and TRBJ2-7; perhaps TRBD2 as D (6 bases). Trimming shortened V by 0 bases and J by 7 bases, and 25 bases separated the two germline ends. CDR3 length equals 18 residues. Germline V gives CDR1 MGHRA, CDR2 YSYEKL.